Presented here are 23 T cell receptor beta chains from one specimen sequenced in a study of cytomegalovirus exposure and HLA in healthy donors. The PCR ran on 60 Vbeta and 13 Jbeta primers. Sequencing used immunoSEQ multiplex PCR; TCRdb keeps in-frame clones, though not all of them. The sample totals approximately 150,000 clones. What was sequenced was PBMCs. These receptors were taken from a woman in her 50s in good health and CMV-seronegative.

The V and J genes are TRBV10-1 and TRBJ2-7; 7 bases are shared with TRBD1. J lost 4 bases, V lost 4 bases, and 4 bases had no gene match. Germline CDR1 and CDR2: WNHNN and SYGVQD (reference sequence). This CDR3 comprises 13 residues. CDR3 DNA: TGCGCCAGCAGTGGGGACAGAAATTACGAGCAGTACTTC. As protein: CASSGDRNYEQYF.

This sequence joins TRBV5-4 and TRBJ1-5, with a tentative D call TRBD1 (5 bases). The CDR3 length is 13 residues. The V end was cut by 3 bases, the J end by 3 bases, with 7 bases between. CDR1 and CDR2 from the germline V gene are SGHNT and YYREEE (reference sequence). As DNA, the CDR3 is TGTGCCAGCAGCTCAGGGTACAATCAGCCCCAGCATTTT. As protein: CASSSGYNQPQHF.

This chain uses TRBV7-8 with TRBJ1-4; 8 nucleotides align to TRBD1. The CDR3 has 15 amino acids. Germline values: CDR1 SGHVS, CDR2 FQNEAQ. V lost 5 bases and J lost 7; bases outside the gene matches: 9. For the CDR3, the DNA is TGTGCCAGCAGCACTCGACAGGGGACGGGTGAAAAACTGTTTTTT. Translating gives CASSTRQGTGEKLFF. The variable domain in full, with the rest retrieved from reference TRBV7-8 and TRBJ1-4, is GAGVSQSPRYKVAKRGQDVALRCDPISGHVSLFWYQQALGQGPEFLTYFQNEAQLDKSGLPSDRFFAERPEGSVSTLKIQRTQQEDSAVYLCASSTRQGTGEKLFFGSGTQLSVL.

V and J are TRBV18 and TRBJ2-5, with 11 bases fitting TRBD2. Germline V gene lookup returns CDR1 KGHSH and CDR2 LQKENI. The ends lost 2 bases at V and 4 bases at J; junction bases unmatched: 6. The CDR3 has 16 residues. CDR3 protein: CASSPATSGNGETQYF. For the CDR3, the DNA is TGTGCCAGCTCACCAGCGACTAGCGGGAACGGAGAGACCCAGTACTTC.

The rearrangement links TRBV15 to TRBJ2-1, with D perhaps TRBD1 (6 bases). CDR3 length: 17 residues. Trimming took 5 bases from V and 2 from J, leaving 19 bases between them. From germline, CDR1 is LNHNV and CDR2 YYDKDF (reference sequence). For the CDR3, the DNA is TGTGCCACCAGCTTACAACAGGGCTTCGGGACCTACAATGAGCAGTTCTTC. Protein product: CATSLQQGFGTYNEQFF.

V gene TRBV30 combines with J gene TRBJ1-1, with unresolved D. This CDR3 region has 13 residues. Germline loops: CDR1 GTSNPN, CDR2 SVGIG (reference sequence). V was cut by 4 bases and J by 1 base, with 10 bases left in between. The DNA for the CDR3 is TGTGCCTGGAACCCAGGAGGGAACACTGAAGCTTTCTTT. This sequence encodes CAWNPGGNTEAFF.

This sequence joins TRBV6-4 and TRBJ1-2; 12 bases map to TRBD1. From germline, CDR1 is MRHNA and CDR2 SNTAGT. The V gene end was trimmed by 8 bases and the J gene end by 4 bases; junction bases not matched to a gene: 14. The CDR3 consists of 17 residues. CDR3 nucleotide sequence: TGTGCCAGCCCTCCACCAGGGACAGGGGGCTCTAGCTATGGCTACACCTTC. It yields the protein CASPPPGTGGSSYGYTF.

This chain links TRBV10-2 with TRBJ1-1; D is unclear. CDR1 WSHSY and CDR2 SAAADI come from the germline V gene. The CDR3 sequence is 13 residues long. Trimming stripped 3 bases from V and 8 bases from J, with 13 bases between. The CDR3 DNA is TGCGCCAGCAGTGACTCCCCCACTTCAGAAGCTTTCTTT. Its translation is CASSDSPTSEAFF.

The CDR3 spells CASNHRGRGIGGYTF. DNA of the CDR3: TGTGCCAGCAACCATCGGGGCAGGGGAATTGGAGGCTACACCTTC. The chain combines TRBV11-2 with TRBJ1-2; TRBD1 might be the D (6 bases). This CDR3 spans 15 amino acids. CDR1 and CDR2 (germline): SGHAT, FQNNGV. Trimming shortened V by 7 bases and J by 8 bases, and 23 bases separated the two germline ends. The complete variable domain, with remaining parts taken from reference TRBV11-2 and TRBJ1-2, reads EAGVAQSPRYKIIEKRQSVAFWCNPISGHATLYWYQQILGQGPKLLIQFQNNGVVDDSQLPKDRFSAERLKGVDSTLKIQPAKLEDSAVYLCASNHRGRGIGGYTFGSGTRLTVV.

CDR3 loop: CASSLNSNTEAFF. In DNA, the CDR3 is TGCGCCAGCAGCTTAAACAGCAACACTGAAGCTTTCTTT. J is TRBJ1-1 and V is TRBV5-1, with unresolved D. The length of the CDR3 is 13 residues. Germline V gene sequence: CDR1 SGHRS, CDR2 YFSETQ. Trimming cost V 2 bases and J 2 bases, with 7 bases left between them.

V usage is TRBV5-1 and J usage is TRBJ2-1; maybe TRBD2 (6 bases). The germline V gene encodes CDR1 SGHRS and CDR2 YFSETQ. The CDR3 consists of 14 residues. V lost 0 bases and J lost 8, with 12 bases in between. The CDR3 sequence is CASSLGLASDEQFF. The CDR3 region has the DNA TGCGCCAGCAGCTTGGGGCTAGCTAGCGATGAGCAGTTCTTC.

The chain carries TRBV7-6 and TRBJ1-2, with D possibly matching TRBD1 (6 bases). CDR1 is SGHVS and CDR2 is FNYEAQ in the germline V gene. The CDR3 spans 16 residues. V shed 1 base and J shed 7 bases, with 19 bases lying between them. The CDR3 loop is CASSLGSAGAMGGYTF. The DNA for the CDR3 is TGTGCCAGCAGCTTAGGTTCGGCAGGGGCGATGGGTGGCTACACCTTC.

The V and J genes are TRBV7-6 and TRBJ2-5, with TRBD2 identical over 11 bases. Germline CDR1 is SGHVS and CDR2 is FNYEAQ. The length of the CDR3 is 15 residues. V shed 2 bases and J 6 bases; nucleotides not matched to a gene: 5. CDR3 sequence reads: CASSLFSGRAQTQYF. The CDR3 coding sequence is TGTGCCAGCAGCTTATTTAGCGGGAGGGCCCAGACCCAGTACTTC.

This chain joins TRBV28 and TRBJ1-5; 8 bases are shared with TRBD1. The CDR3 extends over 14 amino acids. From germline, CDR1 is MDHEN and CDR2 SYDVKM. V dropped 3 bases and J dropped 6; count of bases not matched to a gene: 4. The CDR3 DNA sequence: TGTGCCAGCAGTTTTAGAACAGGGGGTCAGCCCCAGCATTTT. Translation: CASSFRTGGQPQHF. The full variable domain, with the rest looked up from reference TRBV28 and TRBJ1-5, is DVKVTQSSRYLVKRTGEKVFLECVQDMDHENMFWYRQDPGLGLRLIYFSYDVKMKEKGDIPEGYSVSREKKERFSLILESASTNQTSMYLCASSFRTGGQPQHFGDGTRLSIL.

The chain links TRBV5-1 to TRBJ2-1; D is undetermined. The germline V gene has CDR1 SGHRS and CDR2 YFSETQ. This CDR3 contains 14 residues. V was clipped by 1 base and J by 5 bases, with 10 bases between them. CDR3 in amino acids: CASSLIADNNEQFF. Here the CDR3 DNA reads TGCGCCAGCAGCTTGATCGCGGATAACAATGAGCAGTTCTTC.

This sequence joins TRBV9 and TRBJ1-6; no clear D gene. Trimming stripped 7 bases from V and 0 bases from J, with 11 bases between. CDR3 length: 15 amino acids. Germline lookup yields CDR1 SGDLS and CDR2 YYNGEE. CDR3 sequence (DNA): TGTGCCAGCGGTTATGAGAGCTCCTATAATTCACCCCTCCACTTT. It codes for CASGYESSYNSPLHF.

The CDR3 sequence: CAWSVGGGGETQYF. The CDR3 DNA sequence: TGTGCCTGGAGTGTCGGGGGCGGGGGCGAGACCCAGTACTTC. The chain employs TRBV30 and TRBJ2-5; possible D gene TRBD2, 7 bases. CDR1 is GTSNPN and CDR2 is SVGIG in the germline V gene (reference sequence). Trimming stripped 0 bases from V and 5 bases from J, with 13 bases between. The CDR3 loop spans 14 amino acids.

The chain carries TRBV19 and TRBJ1-1; 7 bases line up with TRBD1. Germline CDR1 is LNHDA and CDR2 is SQIVND (reference sequence). CDR3 length: 14 residues. The ends lost 8 bases at V and 1 base at J; junction bases unmatched: 7. CDR3 in amino acids: CASLSTGKNTEAFF. CDR3 DNA sequence: TGTGCCAGTCTTTCGACAGGGAAGAACACTGAAGCTTTCTTT.

The rearrangement links TRBV6-6 to TRBJ1-2, with D possibly matching TRBD1 (5 bases). The CDR3 is made up of 13 amino acids. Per germline, CDR1 MNHNY and CDR2 SVGAGI (reference sequence). The V end lost 0 bases, the J end lost 8 bases, and 10 bases lay between the germline ends. CDR3 sequence (DNA): TGTGCCAGCAGTTACTCGGGGCCAGACGGCTACACCTTC. Translated, it gives CASSYSGPDGYTF.

The chain links TRBV27 to TRBJ2-3, with D maybe TRBD2 (6 bases). The V gene lost 1 base and the J gene lost 5 bases, with 19 bases spanning the gap. The CDR3 totals 17 residues. Germline-derived CDR1 and CDR2 are MNHEY and SMNVEV (reference sequence). CDR3 in amino acids: CASSLFPPTRGRDTQYF. In DNA, the CDR3 is TGTGCCAGCAGTTTATTTCCCCCGACTAGAGGTCGAGATACGCAGTATTTT.

This rearrangement joins TRBV4-3 to TRBJ2-7; 7 bases map to TRBD1. The CDR3 runs 17 residues. The germline V gene encodes CDR1 LGHNA and CDR2 YSLEER. With V trimmed by 1 base and J by 2 bases, 11 bases remained unmatched. The CDR3 DNA reads TGCGCCAGCAGCCAAGGGCGCACCGGGACAGAGACCTACGAGCAGTACTTC. Protein sequence: CASSQGRTGTETYEQYF.

The CDR3 loop reads CASSRQEANTGELFF. CDR3 nucleotides: TGCGCCAGCAGTAGACAGGAGGCGAACACCGGGGAGCTGTTTTTT. The V gene is TRBV5-1, the J gene TRBJ2-2; a possible D gene is TRBD1 (6 bases). V was shortened by 5 bases and J by 0 bases, with 11 bases between the two germline ends. The CDR3 runs 15 residues. Germline CDR1 and CDR2: SGHRS and YFSETQ.

The chain recombines TRBV28 with TRBJ2-2, with 7 bases fitting TRBD1. The CDR3 spans 15 residues. The J segment lost 7 bases and the V segment lost 0 bases, leaving 5 bases of the junction unmatched. CDR1 and CDR2 from the germline V gene are MDHEN and SYDVKM. The CDR3 region is CASSLWTRGSGELFF. The CDR3 DNA follows: TGTGCCAGCAGTTTATGGACCAGGGGGAGCGGGGAGCTGTTTTTT.